The text below deals with one T cell receptor (beta chain). Its target is unknown. The source of the sample is a study of cytomegalovirus exposure and HLA in healthy donors. The study's findings and limits: A later analysis, which compared TCR beta chains of equal frequency, found the HLA-associated ones more clonally expanded.

The CDR3 consists of 15 residues. The germline V and J ends were trimmed by 6 bases and 2 bases, with 14 bases remaining between them. Looked up from germline, CDR1 is SNHLY and CDR2 is FYNNEI. Healthy donors of bone marrow made up the group. Amplification used 60 Vbeta primers and 13 Jbeta primers. Some clones are missing from TCRdb's copy, which holds only in-frame ones; the method was immunoSEQ multiplex PCR. The sample holds 200,000 to 250,000 clones, roughly four fifths seen once. The chain carries TRBV2 and TRBJ1-3; D call uncertain. Sequencing used PBMCs. This TCR came from a middle-aged woman in good health and CMV-seronegative. The CDR3 reads CASSAGRAAGNTIYF. In DNA form, the CDR3 reads TGTGCCAGCAGCGCTGGGAGGGCAGCTGGAAACACCATATATTTT.